This passage covers 4 T cell receptor beta chains from one sample sequenced in a study of blood T cell repertoires in COVID-19. This table comes from immunoSEQ multiplex PCR, and its TCRdb copy is limited to in-frame clones, with some not included. The sample yields 83,000 or so clones, more than 85% seen once. The sequencing sample was made of peripheral blood. The receptors come from an elderly man with active or convalescent COVID-19.

The V gene is TRBV19, the J gene TRBJ1-2, with 8 nucleotides matching TRBD1. CDR3 length: 11 amino acids. V trimming: 8 bases; J trimming: 7 bases; junction bases outside the gene matches: 3. Germline lookup yields CDR1 LNHDA and CDR2 SQIVND (reference sequence). The CDR3 sequence: CASQGAGGYTF. The CDR3 DNA reads as TGTGCCAGTCAGGGGGCAGGTGGCTACACCTTC. Drawing the rest from reference TRBV19 and TRBJ1-2, the complete variable domain is DGGITQSPKYLFRKEGQNVTLSCEQNLNHDAMYWYRQDPGQGLRLIYYSQIVNDFQKGDIAEGYSVSREKKESFPLTVTSAQKNPTAFYLCASQGAGGYTFGSGTRLTVV.

In nucleotides, the CDR3 is TGTGCCAGCACCACTCGAGGGGGATCACCCCTCCACTTT. It codes for CASTTRGGSPLHF. The chain uses TRBV3-1 (or the pseudogene TRBV3-2) and TRBJ1-6; perhaps TRBD1 as D (6 bases). This CDR3 has 13 residues. Germline V lookup: CDR1 LGHDT, CDR2 YNNKEL (reference sequence). V lost 7 bases and J 10 bases, leaving 14 bases between the germline ends.

The chain recombines TRBV11-3 with TRBJ1-6, with a possible D match to TRBD1 (6 bases). Germline assignment: CDR1 SGHNT and CDR2 YENEEA. The CDR3 contains 13 residues. V was cut by 5 bases and J by 7 bases, with 9 bases left in between. The CDR3 is CASSRTGNSPLHF. The CDR3 DNA sequence: TGTGCCAGCAGCCGCACAGGGAATTCACCCCTCCACTTT.

The genes are TRBV5-1 and TRBJ2-2, with 15 bases lining up with TRBD2. V lost 3 bases, J lost 8 bases, and 5 bases stayed unmatched. Germline V gene lookup returns CDR1 SGHRS and CDR2 YFSETQ. The CDR3 has 16 amino acids. The CDR3, as DNA: TGCGCCAGCAGCTCGGAGGGACTAGCGGGAGGTGGGGAGCTGTTTTTT. It codes for CASSSEGLAGGGELFF.